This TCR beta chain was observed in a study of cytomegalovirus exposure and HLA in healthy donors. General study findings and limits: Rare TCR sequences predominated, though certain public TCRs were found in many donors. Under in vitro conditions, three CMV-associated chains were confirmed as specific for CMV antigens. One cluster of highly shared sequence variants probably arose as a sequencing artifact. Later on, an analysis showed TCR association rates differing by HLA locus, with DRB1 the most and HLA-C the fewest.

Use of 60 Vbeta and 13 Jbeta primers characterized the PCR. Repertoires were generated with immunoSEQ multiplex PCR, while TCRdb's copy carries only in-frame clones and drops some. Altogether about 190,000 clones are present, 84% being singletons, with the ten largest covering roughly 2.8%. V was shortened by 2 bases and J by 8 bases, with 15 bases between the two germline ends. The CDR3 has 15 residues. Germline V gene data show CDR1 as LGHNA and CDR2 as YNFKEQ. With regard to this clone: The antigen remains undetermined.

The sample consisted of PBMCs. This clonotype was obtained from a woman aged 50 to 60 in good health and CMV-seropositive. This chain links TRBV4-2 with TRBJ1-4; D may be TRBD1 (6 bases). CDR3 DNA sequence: TGTGCCAGCAGCCAAAATTACAGGGAAGGAGAAAAACTGTTTTTT. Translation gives CASSQNYREGEKLFF.